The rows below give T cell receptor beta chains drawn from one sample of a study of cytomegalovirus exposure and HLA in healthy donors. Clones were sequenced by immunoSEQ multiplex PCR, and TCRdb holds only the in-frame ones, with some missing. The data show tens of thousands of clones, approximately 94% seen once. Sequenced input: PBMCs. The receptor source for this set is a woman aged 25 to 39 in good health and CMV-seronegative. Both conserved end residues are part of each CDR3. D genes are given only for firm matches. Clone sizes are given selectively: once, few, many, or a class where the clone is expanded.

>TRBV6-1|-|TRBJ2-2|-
CASSGWDRLAGELFF
TGTGCCAGCAGTGGATGGGACAGACTAGCCGGGGAGCTGTTTTTT
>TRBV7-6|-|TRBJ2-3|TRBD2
CASSRTSGDIYTDTQYF
TGTGCCAGCAGTCGGACTAGCGGGGACATATACACAGATACGCAGTATTTT
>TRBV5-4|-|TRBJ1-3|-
CASSARGAGNTIYF
TGTGCCAGCAGTGCCAGGGGCGCCGGAAACACCATATATTTT
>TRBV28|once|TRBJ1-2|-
CASSFQGNYGYTF
TGTGCCAGCAGTTTTCAGGGAAACTATGGCTACACCTTC
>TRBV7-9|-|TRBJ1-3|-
CASSRESALGSGNTIYF
TGTGCCAGCAGCCGGGAGTCCGCCCTAGGCTCTGGAAACACCATATATTTT
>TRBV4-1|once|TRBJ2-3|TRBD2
CASSQDAAGGTDTQYF
TGCGCCAGCAGCCAAGACGCTGCGGGGGGAACAGATACGCAGTATTTT
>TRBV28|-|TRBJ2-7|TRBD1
CASLLGQGLSYEQYF
TGTGCCAGCCTATTGGGACAGGGATTGTCCTACGAGCAGTACTTC
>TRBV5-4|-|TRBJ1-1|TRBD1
CASNPYDRDSPEAFF
TGTGCCAGCAACCCGTACGACAGGGACAGCCCAGAAGCTTTCTTT
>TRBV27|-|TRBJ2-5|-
CASSLSVQDQETQYF
TGTGCCAGCAGTTTATCGGTACAGGACCAAGAGACCCAGTACTTC
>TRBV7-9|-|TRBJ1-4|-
CASSSDSANEKLFF
TGTGCCAGCAGCTCAGACAGCGCTAATGAAAAACTGTTTTTT
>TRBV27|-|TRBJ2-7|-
CASSPSSISYEQYF
TGTGCCAGCAGTCCATCTAGCATTTCCTACGAGCAGTACTTC
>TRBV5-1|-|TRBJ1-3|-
CASSLGDSGNTIYF
TGCGCCAGCAGCTTGGGAGACTCTGGAAACACCATATATTTT
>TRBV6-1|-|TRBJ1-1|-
CASPASGSTKAFF
TGTGCCAGTCCTGCGTCAGGGTCTACCAAAGCTTTCTTT
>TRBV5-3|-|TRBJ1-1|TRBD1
CARSLIRDRGLTEAFF
TGTGCCAGAAGTTTGATCCGGGACAGGGGGCTTACTGAAGCTTTCTTT
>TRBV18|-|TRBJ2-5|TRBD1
CASSRRQGGETQYF
TGTGCCAGCTCACGACGACAGGGGGGAGAGACCCAGTACTTC
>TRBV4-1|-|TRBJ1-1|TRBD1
CASSQEDRENTEAFF
TGCGCCAGCAGCCAAGAGGACAGGGAGAACACTGAAGCTTTCTTT
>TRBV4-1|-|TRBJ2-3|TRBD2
CASSQSTSGIQDTQYF
TGCGCCAGCAGCCAATCGACTAGCGGGATCCAGGATACGCAGTATTTT
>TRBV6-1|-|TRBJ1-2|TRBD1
CASSGRDRVNYGYTF
TGTGCCAGCAGTGGAAGGGACAGGGTGAACTATGGCTACACCTTC
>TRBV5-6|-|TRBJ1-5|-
CASSLAGADYQPQHF
TGTGCCAGCAGCTTGGCAGGGGCCGATTATCAGCCCCAGCATTTT
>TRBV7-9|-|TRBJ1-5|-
CASSWENQPQHF
TGTGCCAGCAGCTGGGAGAATCAGCCCCAGCATTTT
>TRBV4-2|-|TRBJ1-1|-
CASSQDRAAVEAFF
TGTGCCAGCAGCCAAGATCGAGCGGCGGTTGAAGCTTTCTTT
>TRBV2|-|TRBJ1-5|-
CASSRDKRNQPQHF
TGTGCCAGCAGCCGGGACAAAAGAAATCAGCCCCAGCATTTT
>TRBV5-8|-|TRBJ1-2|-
CASSFTSTGIYYGYTF
TGTGCCAGCAGCTTCACCTCCACAGGGATATACTATGGCTACACCTTC
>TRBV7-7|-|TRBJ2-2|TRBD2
CASSPRTSGTGELFF
TGTGCTAGCAGCCCTAGGACTAGCGGAACCGGGGAGCTGTTTTTT
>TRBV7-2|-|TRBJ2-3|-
CASSLRDTQYF
TGTGCCAGCAGCTTACGAGATACGCAGTATTTT
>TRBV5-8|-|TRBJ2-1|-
CASSSPTGEQFF
TGTGCCAGCAGCTCACCCACAGGGGAGCAGTTCTTC
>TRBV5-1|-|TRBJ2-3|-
CASSLVPGQSTDTQYF
TGCGCCAGCAGCTTGGTACCTGGACAGAGCACAGATACGCAGTATTTT
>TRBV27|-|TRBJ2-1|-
CASSFQQVDEQFF
TGTGCCAGCAGTTTTCAGCAGGTGGATGAGCAGTTCTTC
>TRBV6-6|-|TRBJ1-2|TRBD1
CASSMATGTGSRGYTF
TGTGCCAGCAGTATGGCAACCGGGACAGGTTCCCGAGGCTACACCTTC
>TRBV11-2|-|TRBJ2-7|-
CASSLAAQGAYEQYF
TGTGCCAGCAGCTTAGCAGCACAGGGTGCCTACGAGCAGTACTTC
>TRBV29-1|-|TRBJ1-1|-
CSGGGVGGTEAFF
TGCAGCGGGGGTGGGGTCGGAGGCACTGAAGCTTTCTTT
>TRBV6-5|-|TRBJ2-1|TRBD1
CASSSPGTAVDGQFF
TGTGCCAGCAGTTCTCCCGGGACAGCGGTTGACGGGCAGTTCTTC
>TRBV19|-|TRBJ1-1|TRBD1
CASSIQGQLNTEAFF
TGTGCCAGTAGTATACAGGGACAGTTGAACACTGAAGCTTTCTTT
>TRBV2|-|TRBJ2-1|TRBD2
CASRVLKRGEPYNEQFF
TGTGCCAGCAGGGTACTTAAGCGGGGGGAACCGTACAATGAGCAGTTCTTC
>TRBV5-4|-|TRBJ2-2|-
CASSSGYAGTGELFF
TGTGCCAGCAGCTCAGGGTATGCAGGGACCGGGGAGCTGTTTTTT
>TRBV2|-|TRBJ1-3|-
CASTVSGNTIYF
TGTGCCAGCACGGTCTCTGGAAACACCATATATTTT
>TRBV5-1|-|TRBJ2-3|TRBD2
CASSWSSGSADTQYF
TGCGCCAGCAGCTGGTCTAGCGGGAGCGCAGATACGCAGTATTTT
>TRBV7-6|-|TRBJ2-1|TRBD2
CASSLTSGGANEQFF
TGTGCCAGCAGCTTAACTAGCGGGGGGGCCAATGAGCAGTTCTTC
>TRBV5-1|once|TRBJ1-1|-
CASSLPQGQAFF
TGCGCCAGCAGCTTACCGCAGGGGCAGGCTTTCTTT
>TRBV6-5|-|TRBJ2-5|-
CASSTIGQLQETQYF
TGTGCCAGCAGTACCATTGGACAGCTCCAAGAGACCCAGTACTTC
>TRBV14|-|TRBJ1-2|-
CASSLDRIGSGYTF
TGTGCCAGCAGCCTGGACAGAATAGGGTCCGGCTACACCTTC
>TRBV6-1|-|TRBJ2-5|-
CASSERGQGTAETQYF
TGTGCCAGCAGTGAAAGAGGGCAGGGGACGGCCGAGACCCAGTACTTC
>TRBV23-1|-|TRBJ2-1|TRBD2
CASSQPYKRLLAGAYNEQFF
TGCGCCAGCAGTCAACCCTACAAACGTCTACTAGCGGGAGCCTACAATGAGCAGTTCTTC
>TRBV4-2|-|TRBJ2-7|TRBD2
CASSPSGLATYEQYF
TGTGCCAGCAGCCCAAGCGGACTAGCAACCTACGAGCAGTACTTC
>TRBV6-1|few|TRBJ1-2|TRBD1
CASGLTGGDYGYTF
TGTGCCAGCGGTTTGACAGGGGGGGACTATGGCTACACCTTC
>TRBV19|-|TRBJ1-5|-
CASRLGGAGESQPQHF
TGTGCCAGTAGGTTGGGTGGGGCAGGGGAATCTCAGCCCCAGCATTTT
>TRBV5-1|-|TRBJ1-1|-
CASSSQGVGTEAFF
TGCGCCAGCAGCTCGCAAGGAGTGGGCACTGAAGCTTTCTTT
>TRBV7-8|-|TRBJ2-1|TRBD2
CASSFYVSLAGGVSNEQFF
TGTGCCAGCAGCTTCTACGTCAGTCTAGCCGGGGGGGTGAGCAATGAGCAGTTCTTC
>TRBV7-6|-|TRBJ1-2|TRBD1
CASSLVGTGFVGYTF
TGTGCCAGCAGCTTAGTCGGGACAGGGTTCGTTGGCTACACCTTC
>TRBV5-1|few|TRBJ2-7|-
CASSLNSPYEQYF
TGCGCCAGCAGCTTAAACTCCCCCTACGAGCAGTACTTC
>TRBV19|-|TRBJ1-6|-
CASSSGQSSSYNSPLHF
TGTGCCAGTAGTAGTGGACAAAGTAGCTCCTATAATTCACCCCTCCACTTT
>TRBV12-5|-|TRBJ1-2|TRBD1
CASGSQQGVISNYGYTF
TGTGCTAGTGGTTCGCAACAGGGGGTTATTTCTAACTATGGCTACACCTTC
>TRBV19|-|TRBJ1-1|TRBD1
CASSDRGPGTEAFF
TGTGCCAGTAGTGATAGGGGGCCCGGCACTGAAGCTTTCTTT
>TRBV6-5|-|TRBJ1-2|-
CASSYSTGTNYGYTF
TGTGCCAGCAGTTACTCCACAGGGACAAACTATGGCTACACCTTC
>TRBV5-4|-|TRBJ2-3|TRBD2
CASSPGGSGSTDTQYF
TGTGCCAGCAGCCCCGGGGGGAGCGGAAGCACAGATACGCAGTATTTT
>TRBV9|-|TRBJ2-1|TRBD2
CASSVALLGSGDNEQFF
TGTGCCAGCAGCGTAGCTCTGCTCGGGAGCGGGGACAATGAGCAGTTCTTC
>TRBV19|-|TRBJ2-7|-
CASSISSGSLVHEQYF
TGTGCCAGTAGTATTTCCAGTGGCTCTCTGGTACACGAGCAGTACTTC
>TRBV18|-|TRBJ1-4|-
CASSPEGDGEKLFF
TGTGCCAGCTCACCGGAAGGGGATGGTGAAAAACTGTTTTTT
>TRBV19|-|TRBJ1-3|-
CASRISSGNTIYF
TGTGCCAGTAGAATTAGCTCTGGAAACACCATATATTTT